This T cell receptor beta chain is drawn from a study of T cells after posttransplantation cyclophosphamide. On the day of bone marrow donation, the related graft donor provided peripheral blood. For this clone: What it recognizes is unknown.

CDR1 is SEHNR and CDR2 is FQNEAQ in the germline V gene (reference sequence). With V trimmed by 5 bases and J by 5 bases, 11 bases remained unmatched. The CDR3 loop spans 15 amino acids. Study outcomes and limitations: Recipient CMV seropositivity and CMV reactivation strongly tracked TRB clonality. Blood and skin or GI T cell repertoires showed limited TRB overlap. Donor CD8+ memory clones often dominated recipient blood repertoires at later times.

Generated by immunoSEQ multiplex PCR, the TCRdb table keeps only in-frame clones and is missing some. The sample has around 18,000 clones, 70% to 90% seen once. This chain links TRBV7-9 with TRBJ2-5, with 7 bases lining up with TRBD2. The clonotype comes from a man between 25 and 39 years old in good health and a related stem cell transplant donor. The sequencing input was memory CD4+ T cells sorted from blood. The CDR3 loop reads CASSGGGGLRETQYF. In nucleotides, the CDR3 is TGTGCCAGCAGCGGGGGGGGAGGTCTCAGGGAGACCCAGTACTTC. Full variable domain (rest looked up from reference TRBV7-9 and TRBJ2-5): DTGVSQNPRHKITKRGQNVTFRCDPISEHNRLYWYRQTLGQGPEFLTYFQNEAQLEKSRLLSDRFSAERPKGSFSTLEIQRTEQGDSAMYLCASSGGGGLRETQYFGPGTRLLVL.